This T cell receptor beta chain was identified in a study of blood T cell repertoires in COVID-19. This CDR3 is 15 amino acids long. Deletions cut 3 bases from V and 4 bases from J, with 15 bases between. CDR1 is SGHTA, CDR2 FQGNSA, per germline. Living in under 30 US areas, the participants were between roughly 18 and 90 years of age. Two negative PCRs, clearance, or symptom resolution had been documented for recovered Cohort 3 donors. Original processing notes: Cell counts per sample came from amplifying reference gene primers. Assay used: immunoSEQ multiplex PCR; TCRdb lists only in-frame clones, some missing. The DNA gave D and trimming, while V, J and clone size come from that table. This table holds about 250,000 clones, around nine tenths found once.

Input material: PBMCs or T cells enriched from blood (not recorded which). V and J are TRBV7-2 and TRBJ1-2; D possibly corresponds to TRBD1 (5 bases). The clonotype originates from a woman aged 18-29 years who had recovered from COVID-19. CDR3 protein: CASSLSGRQGYGYTF. For the CDR3, the DNA is TGTGCCAGCAGCTTGAGTGGTCGGCAGGGCTATGGCTACACCTTC.